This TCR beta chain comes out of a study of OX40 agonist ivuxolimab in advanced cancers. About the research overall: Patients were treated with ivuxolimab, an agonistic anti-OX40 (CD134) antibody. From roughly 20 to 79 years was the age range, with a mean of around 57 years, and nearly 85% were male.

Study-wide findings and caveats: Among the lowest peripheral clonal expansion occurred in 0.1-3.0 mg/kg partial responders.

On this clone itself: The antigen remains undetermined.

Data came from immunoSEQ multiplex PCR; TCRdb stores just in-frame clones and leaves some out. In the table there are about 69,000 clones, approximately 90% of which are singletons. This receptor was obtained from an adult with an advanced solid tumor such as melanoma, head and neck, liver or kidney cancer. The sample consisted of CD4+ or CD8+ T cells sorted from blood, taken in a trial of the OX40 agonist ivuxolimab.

The CDR3 coding sequence is TGTGCCAGCAGGGGGAACCCGTACCAAGAGACCCAGTACTTC. Translating gives CASRGNPYQETQYF. The J gene is TRBJ2-5, the V gene TRBV5-6; D ambiguous. The CDR3 contains 14 residues. The germline V and J ends were trimmed by 5 bases and 0 bases, with 11 bases remaining between them. The germline V gene has CDR1 SGHDT and CDR2 YYEEEE.